The 18 T cell receptor beta chains below all came from one sample that was sequenced in a study of early T cells in non-severe SARS-CoV-2 infection. TCRdb re-called the 5' RACE reads through MiXCR, storing one row per CDR3 protein. The sample carries some 57,000 distinct CDR3 sequences, around 5.6% recorded once. The material sequenced was whole blood. These receptor sequences come from an adult who was a healthcare worker with PCR-confirmed SARS-CoV-2 infection or an uninfected control (not recorded which).

This clonotype was recorded at least ten times. The gene calls are TRBV10-3 and TRBJ2-7, with 8 bases matching TRBD2. V lost 8 bases and J lost 0; bases outside the gene matches: 6. Germline CDR1 is ENHRY and CDR2 is SYGVKD. The CDR3 covers 14 residues. In DNA, the CDR3 is TGTGCCATCGCCCTAGCGGGTAGCTCCTACGAGCAGTACTTC. Translating it yields CAIALAGSSYEQYF.

Only a few counts were recorded for this clonotype. The chain is built from TRBV7-8 and TRBJ2-7; D is possibly TRBD1 or TRBD2 (5 bases each). The germline V and J ends were trimmed by 5 bases and 3 bases, with 17 bases remaining between them. The germline gives CDR1 SGHVS, CDR2 FQNEAQ. This CDR3 is built from 15 residues. CDR3 amino acids: CASSIGTLTVYEQYF. The CDR3 DNA sequence: TGTGCCAGCAGCATCGGGACCCTAACCGTCTACGAGCAGTACTTC.

The sample holds many counts of this clonotype. The rearrangement joins TRBV5-6 to TRBJ1-5; 8 nucleotides line up with TRBD1. The CDR3 loop spans 15 amino acids. Unmatched junction bases numbered 5, after V lost 4 bases and J lost 2 bases. Germline V gene sequence: CDR1 SGHDT, CDR2 YYEEEE. The CDR3 DNA follows: TGTGCCAGCAGCCGAGGACAGGGACGCAATCAGCCCCAGCATTTT. Residues: CASSRGQGRNQPQHF. Looking up the rest from reference TRBV5-6 and TRBJ1-5 gives the full variable domain: DAGVTQSPTHLIKTRGQQVTLRCSPKSGHDTVSWYQQALGQGPQFIFQYYEEEERQRGNFPDRFSGHQFPNYSSELNVNALLLGDSALYLCASSRGQGRNQPQHFGDGTRLSIL.

This clonotype was observed at least ten times. The chain combines TRBV5-1 with TRBJ2-1; the match to TRBD2 covers 9 bases. Unmatched junction bases numbered 2, after V lost 0 bases and J lost 10 bases. The CDR3 spans 13 residues. The germline V gene has CDR1 SGHRS and CDR2 YFSETQ. The CDR3 nucleotides are TGCGCCAGCAGCTTGGCGCTAGCGGGAGAGCAGTTCTTC. It is translated as CASSLALAGEQFF.

This clonotype was seen only a few times. The genes are TRBV10-2 and TRBJ2-7; D is undetermined. The CDR3 contains 16 residues. Trimming took off 8 bases at V and 6 bases at J, with 26 bases between the two ends. Per the germline V gene, CDR1 is WSHSY and CDR2 is SAAADI. The CDR3 spells CASARPDAVGSGEQYF. The CDR3 nucleotides read TGCGCCAGCGCACGTCCCGACGCGGTCGGGTCTGGCGAGCAGTACTTC.

This clonotype appeared many times. V is TRBV29-1 and J is TRBJ2-2, with D hard to call. Germline lookup yields CDR1 SQVTM and CDR2 ANQGSEA. The CDR3 consists of 13 residues. Trimming shortened V by 7 bases and J by 5 bases, and 14 bases separated the two germline ends. The CDR3 DNA sequence: TGCAGCGCCTTCCAGGTTGGAACCGGGGAGCTGTTTTTT. It yields the protein CSAFQVGTGELFF.

This chain connects TRBV7-2 to TRBJ1-2; 8 nucleotides line up with TRBD1. The length of the CDR3 is 12 residues. The germline CDR1 and CDR2 sequences are SGHTA and FQGNSA. The J segment lost 10 bases and the V segment lost 5 bases, leaving 6 bases of the junction unmatched. The CDR3 region is CASSPRGQFYTF. CDR3 sequence (DNA): TGTGCCAGCAGCCCCAGGGGGCAGTTCTACACCTTC.

The genes are TRBV29-1 and TRBJ2-7; possibly TRBD1 for D (6 bases). CDR1 and CDR2 (germline): SQVTM, ANQGSEA. The CDR3 totals 13 residues. The V end lost 2 bases, the J end lost 4 bases, and 12 bases lay between the germline ends. CDR3 in amino acids: CSVERTDSYEQYF. CDR3 nucleotide sequence: TGCAGCGTTGAAAGGACAGATTCGTACGAGCAGTACTTC.

This clonotype was counted at least ten times. This sequence joins TRBV20-1 and TRBJ1-2, with TRBD1 matching 7 bases. From germline, CDR1 is DFQATT and CDR2 SNEGSKA (reference sequence). V shed 0 bases and J 2 bases; nucleotides not matched to a gene: 3. The CDR3 covers 14 residues. CDR3 DNA sequence: TGCAGTGCTAGAGATACGACAGGGAACTATGGCTACACCTTC. This gives the protein CSARDTTGNYGYTF.

This clonotype has a single count. V gene TRBV4-2 combines with J gene TRBJ2-1, with 14 bases lining up with TRBD2. V trimming: 1 base; J trimming: 5 bases; junction bases outside the gene matches: 4. The CDR3 extends over 17 amino acids. The germline V gene encodes CDR1 LGHNA and CDR2 YNFKEQ. The CDR3 spells CASSQGTSGGFDNEQFF. The CDR3, as DNA: TGTGCCAGCAGCCAAGGGACTAGCGGGGGGTTTGACAATGAGCAGTTCTTC.

This clonotype was recorded at least ten times. The chain joins TRBV18 to TRBJ2-1; D gene uncertain. Looked up from germline, CDR1 is KGHSH and CDR2 is LQKENI. The CDR3 sequence is 16 residues long. V lost 3 bases and J lost 5, with 17 bases in between. The CDR3 spells CASSPNSPGQDNEQFF. The CDR3 DNA follows: TGTGCCAGCTCACCTAATAGCCCCGGGCAAGACAATGAGCAGTTCTTC.

In its sample, this clonotype was seen a few times. J is TRBJ1-1 and V is TRBV10-2; possibly TRBD1 for D (5 bases). Germline V CDR1 and CDR2: WSHSY, SAAADI. The CDR3 is 13 amino acids. Between the trimmed V and J ends, which lost 8 bases and 5 bases, there was a span of 15 bases. Here the CDR3 reads CASHVQGRTEAFF. The CDR3 coding sequence is TGCGCCAGCCACGTCCAGGGTCGAACTGAAGCTTTCTTT.

This clonotype was detected many times. The genes are TRBV18 and TRBJ2-7, with D perhaps TRBD1 or TRBD2 (5 bases each). The V gene lost 0 bases and the J gene lost 3 bases, with 9 bases spanning the gap. CDR3 length: 14 amino acids. Germline CDR1 reads KGHSH; CDR2 reads LQKENI. The CDR3 nucleotides are TGTGCCAGCTCACCACCGGGTGGGGGCTACGAGCAGTACTTC. Amino acids: CASSPPGGGYEQYF.

This clonotype was seen repeatedly, ten times or more. V gene TRBV7-2 combines with J gene TRBJ2-5; 9 bases line up with TRBD2. V lost 1 base to trimming and J lost 1 base; unmatched junction nucleotides: 4. In germline, CDR1 is SGHTA, CDR2 FQGNSA. The CDR3 consists of 16 residues. CDR3 sequence reads: CASSLVLAGLQETQYF. The CDR3 bases are TGTGCCAGCAGCTTAGTACTAGCGGGTCTCCAAGAGACCCAGTACTTC.

This clonotype was counted many times. This sequence joins TRBV7-9 and TRBJ1-4; D may be TRBD1 (6 bases). CDR1 is SEHNR, CDR2 FQNEAQ, per germline (reference sequence). V lost 4 bases, J lost 9 bases, and 27 bases lay in between. The CDR3 runs to 18 residues. The DNA of the CDR3 is TGTGCCAGCAGCTCCCCACAGGGTTCGTTGGCGGCGTTGAAAAAACTGTTTTTT. Protein sequence: CASSSPQGSLAALKKLFF.

This clonotype was recorded many times. The gene calls are TRBV6-6 and TRBJ2-7; no definite D call. Trimming removed 4 bases at V and 0 bases at J, with 4 bases between. Germline V gene sequence: CDR1 MNHNY, CDR2 SVGAGI (reference sequence). The CDR3 extends over 12 amino acids. The CDR3 bases are TGTGCCAGCAGTTCTCCCTCCTACGAGCAGTACTTC. Translation gives CASSSPSYEQYF.

In this sample, this clonotype turned up a few times. Written as DNA, the CDR3 is TGCGCCAGCAGCTTTGCTACAGCCAACACCGGGGAGCTGTTTTTT. It codes for CASSFATANTGELFF. This chain uses TRBV5-1 with TRBJ2-2; D call uncertain. Germline loops: CDR1 SGHRS, CDR2 YFSETQ. The CDR3 totals 15 residues. The V end lost 2 bases, the J end lost 2 bases, and 10 bases lay between the germline ends.

In its sample, this clonotype was seen many times. The chain couples TRBV20-1 to TRBJ1-3; D possibly corresponds to TRBD1 (5 bases). There are 14 residues in the CDR3. V lost 3 bases and J 0 bases, leaving 9 bases between the germline ends. Germline CDR1 is DFQATT and CDR2 is SNEGSKA (reference sequence). The CDR3 sequence is CSASRARSGNTIYF. The CDR3 DNA is TGCAGTGCTAGCAGGGCCCGCTCTGGAAACACCATATATTTT.